The 25 T cell receptor beta chains presented below share a single source sample, sequenced in a study of cytomegalovirus exposure and HLA in healthy donors. PCR amplification relied on 60 Vbeta primers (plus 13 Jbeta primers). Produced via immunoSEQ multiplex PCR; TCRdb's table is partial and in-frame only. The table shows around 160,000 clones, with around 80% occurring only once. The sequenced material came from PBMCs. Every receptor here comes from a middle-aged woman in good health and CMV-seropositive.

This chain links TRBV25-1 with TRBJ2-5; TRBD2 agrees at 9 bases. CDR3 length: 15 residues. V was clipped by 6 bases and J by 4 bases; unmatched bases: 9. Germline values: CDR1 MGHDK, CDR2 SYGVNS. The CDR3 nucleotides read TGTGCCAGCAGCCCGCATAGCGGGAGTGGAGAGACCCAGTACTTC. Protein: CASSPHSGSGETQYF.

The V gene is TRBV15, the J gene TRBJ2-2, with a tentative D call TRBD1 (5 bases). The V and J ends lost 6 bases and 1 base respectively, with 9 bases between them. The CDR3 consists of 14 residues. CDR1 and CDR2 from the germline V gene are LNHNV and YYDKDF (reference sequence). CDR3 sequence (DNA): TGTGCCACCAGGGGGCGAGGGAACACCGGGGAGCTGTTTTTT. Translation: CATRGRGNTGELFF.

V and J are TRBV27 and TRBJ2-2; D perhaps matches TRBD1 (5 bases). The length of the CDR3 is 15 residues. Germline loops: CDR1 MNHEY, CDR2 SMNVEV (reference sequence). V was trimmed by 6 bases and J by 3 bases, leaving 14 bases between them. The CDR3 DNA reads as TGTGCCAGCAGCCCTCGACAGCCTGACACCGGGGAGCTGTTTTTT. It is translated as CASSPRQPDTGELFF.

This clone was detected only once. The V and J genes are TRBV19 and TRBJ2-3; D may be TRBD2 (6 bases). Deletions cut 7 bases from V and 6 bases from J, with 17 bases between. The CDR3 is made up of 14 amino acids. Germline CDR1 and CDR2: LNHDA and SQIVND (reference sequence). In nucleotides, the CDR3 is TGTGCCAGTATGCCGGGACCCGCGGGGGATACGCAGTATTTT. Protein sequence: CASMPGPAGDTQYF.

There are a few counts of this clone. The rearrangement links TRBV28 to TRBJ2-7; 9 nucleotides line up with TRBD1. This CDR3 contains 14 residues. Germline V gene sequence: CDR1 MDHEN, CDR2 SYDVKM. V shed 7 bases and J 4 bases; nucleotides not matched to a gene: 8. CDR3 nucleotides: TGTGCCAGCACTCCCCGGGACAGGGAATACGAGCAGTACTTC. It translates to CASTPRDREYEQYF.

The chain carries TRBV11-1 and TRBJ2-7; 7 nucleotides agree with TRBD1. In germline, CDR1 is SGHAT, CDR2 FQDESV (reference sequence). The junction had 16 bases not matched to a gene; V was cut back by 4 bases and J by 7 bases. This CDR3 is 16 amino acids long. The chain's CDR3 is CASSSSLVRGPGEQYF. CDR3 nucleotides: TGTGCCAGCAGCTCAAGCCTTGTAAGGGGGCCCGGGGAGCAGTACTTC.

The rearrangement links TRBV7-2 to TRBJ2-5, with a weak D call TRBD2 (6 bases). This CDR3 is 13 amino acids long. The V end was cut by 5 bases, the J end by 5 bases, with 12 bases between. The germline gives CDR1 SGHTA, CDR2 FQGNSA. The CDR3 DNA follows: TGTGCCAGCAGCGCGGGACCCCGGGAGACCCAGTACTTC. Amino acids: CASSAGPRETQYF.

The chain is built from TRBV19 and TRBJ2-1; D remains unclear. Trimming pared 4 bases from V and 6 bases from J, leaving 10 bases between. Germline-derived CDR1 and CDR2 are LNHDA and SQIVND (reference sequence). There are 13 residues in the CDR3. In nucleotides, the CDR3 is TGTGCCAGTAGTACCTCCCCTATCAATGAGCAGTTCTTC. Translating gives CASSTSPINEQFF.

This clone has a handful of counts. The chain recombines TRBV10-1 with TRBJ2-7; 10 nucleotides agree with TRBD2. Germline-derived CDR1 and CDR2 are WNHNN and SYGVQD (reference sequence). The CDR3 sequence is 14 residues long. With V trimmed by 7 bases and J by 6 bases, 9 bases remained unmatched. CDR3 nucleotides: TGCGCCAGCAAGGATAGCGGGAGGTCTGGCGAGCAGTACTTC. Its protein product is CASKDSGRSGEQYF.

V and J are TRBV19 and TRBJ2-5; D perhaps matches TRBD1 (6 bases). Trimming stripped 8 bases from V and 5 bases from J, with 15 bases between. Germline CDR1 LNHDA, CDR2 SQIVND (reference sequence). This CDR3 is 13 amino acids long. As DNA, the CDR3 is TGTGCCAGTTCCTTACAGGGTCTGGAGACCCAGTACTTC. Amino acid sequence: CASSLQGLETQYF. Looking up the rest from reference TRBV19 and TRBJ2-5 gives the full variable domain: DGGITQSPKYLFRKEGQNVTLSCEQNLNHDAMYWYRQDPGQGLRLIYYSQIVNDFQKGDIAEGYSVSREKKESFPLTVTSAQKNPTAFYLCASSLQGLETQYFGPGTRLLVL.

The chain is built from TRBV28 and TRBJ2-7, with a weak D call TRBD2 (7 bases). V was pared by 8 bases and J by 3 bases, with 14 bases between. The CDR3 consists of 13 residues. Germline V CDR1 and CDR2: MDHEN, SYDVKM. CDR3 residues: CASRGAGDYEQYF. As DNA, the CDR3 is TGTGCCAGCCGGGGGGCGGGGGACTACGAGCAGTACTTC.

This clone was counted a few times. This rearrangement joins TRBV27 to TRBJ2-7, with 8 bases identical to TRBD1. The CDR3 consists of 15 residues. V shed 6 bases and J 3 bases; nucleotides not matched to a gene: 10. The germline V gene encodes CDR1 MNHEY and CDR2 SMNVEV (reference sequence). The CDR3 DNA follows: TGTGCCAGCAGCTCCCCCGGGACAGGAGTCTACGAGCAGTACTTC. This encodes CASSSPGTGVYEQYF.

V usage is TRBV28 and J usage is TRBJ1-5, with D unclear. Trimming pared 5 bases from V and 2 bases from J, leaving 7 bases between. The germline V gene has CDR1 MDHEN and CDR2 SYDVKM. The CDR3 runs 13 residues. The CDR3, as DNA: TGTGCCAGCAGTGATACACGCAATCAGCCCCAGCATTTT. Encoded protein: CASSDTRNQPQHF.

This clone appeared a single time. The J gene is TRBJ2-7, the V gene TRBV6-6; 7 positions agree with TRBD2. The CDR3 has 16 amino acids. V lost 6 bases and J lost 0; bases outside the gene matches: 11. Germline CDR1 reads MNHNY; CDR2 reads SVGAGI (reference sequence). The CDR3 nucleotides read TGTGCCAGCAGATCCCAGACTAGCCCATTCTCCTACGAGCAGTACTTC. This codes for CASRSQTSPFSYEQYF.

In this sample, this clone turned up a few times. The CDR3 spells CASSSRTLNYGYTF. As DNA, the CDR3 is TGCGCCAGCAGCTCCCGGACTCTCAACTATGGCTACACCTTC. This rearrangement joins TRBV5-1 to TRBJ1-2, with D unclear. Germline V gene sequence: CDR1 SGHRS, CDR2 YFSETQ. Trimming stripped 3 bases from V and 2 bases from J, with 11 bases between. The CDR3 spans 14 residues.

The genes are TRBV6-1 and TRBJ2-7; the D gene is possibly TRBD1 (6 bases). Germline loops: CDR1 MNHNS, CDR2 SASEGT. This CDR3 region has 13 residues. V gave up 7 bases and J gave up 3 bases, with 13 bases separating them. The CDR3 nucleotides read TGTGCCAGCACTAAATGGGACAACTACGAGCAGTACTTC. Amino acids: CASTKWDNYEQYF.

The chain couples TRBV5-1 to TRBJ2-1; a possible D gene is TRBD2 (6 bases). The CDR3 covers 16 residues. Trimming removed 5 bases at V and 5 bases at J, with 20 bases between. Germline CDR1 and CDR2: SGHRS and YFSETQ. Here the CDR3 DNA reads TGCGCCAGCAGGGAATTAGCGGAGGCGGGACACAATGAGCAGTTCTTC. Translated: CASRELAEAGHNEQFF.

The chain joins TRBV7-9 to TRBJ2-2, with 8 bases identical to TRBD2. The V and J ends lost 2 bases and 6 bases, in that order; junction bases with no gene match: 5. The CDR3 extends over 15 amino acids. Germline lookup yields CDR1 SEHNR and CDR2 FQNEAQ (reference sequence). The CDR3: CASSLPAGVPGELFF. In DNA, the CDR3 is TGTGCCAGCAGCTTACCAGCGGGAGTTCCCGGGGAGCTGTTTTTT.

This rearrangement joins TRBV9 to TRBJ1-1; TRBD1 matches 12 bases. The ends lost 3 bases at V and 8 bases at J; junction bases unmatched: 5. CDR1 and CDR2 (germline): SGDLS, YYNGEE. There are 14 residues in the CDR3. Here the CDR3 DNA reads TGTGCCAGCAGCGAGGGGGACAGGGGGCGGGAAGCTTTCTTT. Protein: CASSEGDRGREAFF.

The rearrangement links TRBV27 to TRBJ1-1; 7 nucleotides align to TRBD1. Trimming cost V 2 bases and J 0 bases; bases outside gene matches: 6. This CDR3 is 16 amino acids long. Per the germline V gene, CDR1 is MNHEY and CDR2 is SMNVEV (reference sequence). CDR3 nucleotides: TGTGCCAGCAGTTTAGCCAGGGGGGTTATGAACACTGAAGCTTTCTTT. This translates into CASSLARGVMNTEAFF.

The V gene is TRBV6-1, the J gene TRBJ1-1; 8 positions agree with TRBD1. The CDR3 covers 15 residues. J gave up 2 bases and V 5 bases, and 7 bases lay outside the gene matches. The V gene's germline CDR1 is MNHNS and CDR2 SASEGT. The CDR3, as DNA: TGTGCCAGCAGTTCGCAGGGGGCTCTAAACACTGAAGCTTTCTTT. This encodes CASSSQGALNTEAFF.

V usage is TRBV28 and J usage is TRBJ2-1, with D hard to call. Trimming took off 5 bases at V and 3 bases at J, with 11 bases between the two ends. The CDR3 runs 14 residues. CDR1 and CDR2 (germline): MDHEN, SYDVKM. The CDR3 region is CASSPQTNYNEQFF. CDR3 nucleotide sequence: TGTGCCAGCAGTCCCCAGACAAACTACAATGAGCAGTTCTTC.

V gene TRBV13 combines with J gene TRBJ1-3; D is ambiguous. Between the trimmed V and J ends, which lost 1 base and 0 bases, there was a span of 4 bases. The germline CDR1 and CDR2 sequences are PRHDT and FYEKMQ (reference sequence). The CDR3 loop spans 14 amino acids. CDR3: CASSLAGSGNTIYF. CDR3 bases: TGTGCCAGCAGCTTAGCCGGCTCTGGAAACACCATATATTTT.

CDR3 region: CASSPGQGMSTGELFF. For the CDR3, the DNA is TGTGCCAGCAGTCCTGGACAGGGGATGAGCACCGGGGAGCTGTTTTTT. This rearrangement joins TRBV11-2 to TRBJ2-2; 9 bases line up with TRBD1. Trimming took 6 bases from V and 4 from J; bases not matched to a gene: 9. Germline CDR1 reads SGHAT; CDR2 reads FQNNGV. CDR3 size: 16 residues.

The chain employs TRBV4-2 and TRBJ2-4; 9 bases fit TRBD1. There are 15 residues in the CDR3. V shed 3 bases, J shed 5 bases, and the junction held 5 bases outside the gene matches. Germline assignment: CDR1 LGHNA and CDR2 YNFKEQ. The CDR3 nucleotides are TGTGCCAGCAGCCATAGGGGACAGGGCCAAAACATTCAGTACTTC. Amino acids: CASSHRGQGQNIQYF.